In its sample, the clone carrying this TCR beta chain was seen once. This sample was included in a study of shared clonotypes between healthy human individuals. The CDR3 has 16 amino acids. Germline lookup yields CDR1 WNHNN and CDR2 SYGVQD (reference sequence). Trimming cost V 2 bases and J 4 bases; bases outside gene matches: 9. In replicate PCRs of sorted subsets, about 220 ng DNA, tens of thousands of T cell genomes, was used. TCRdb's table, derived via immunoSEQ multiplex PCR, lists solely in-frame clones and lacks some. This sample yields under 1,900,000 clones, of which 98% are seen a single time; about 0.4% belongs to the top ten.

This clonotype was sampled from a man aged 25-45 years in good health. The chain carries TRBV10-1 and TRBJ2-3, with TRBD1 matching 7 bases. The sequencing sample was made of naive CD4+ T cells sorted from blood. Subset denoted: CD45RA+ positively selected. CDR3 in DNA: TGCGCCAGCAGTGAGCAGACCGGGACAGCAGCAGATACGCAGTATTTT. Amino acids: CASSEQTGTAADTQYF.